This record looks at one T cell receptor (beta chain) sequence and its context. Its target is unknown. Unique molecular identifiers were carried by the TCR beta cDNA libraries. Around 500,000 cDNA molecules were obtained from 1 to 10 million T cells. TCRdb used MiXCR to reprocess the PCR reads, holding one entry per CDR3 protein. The data contain about 770,000 distinct CDR3 sequences, roughly 46% of them singletons. CDR1 and CDR2 (germline): SGHTA, FQGNSA. V was pared by 6 bases and J by 5 bases, with 17 bases between. The CDR3 sequence is 15 residues long. This sample is part of a study of post-analysis software for immune sequencing data. Turning to the study itself: Included courses were relapsing-remitting and secondary progressive multiple sclerosis; progressive-relapsing multiple sclerosis was also included.

Findings of the study overall: Normalized Chao1 diversity was significantly reduced in patients versus controls. Co-batched samples clustered tightly together by F measure. TRBV segments more frequent in patients than in controls numbered several and included TRBV5-6, TRBV5-1 and TRBV20-1.

The material sequenced was blood. The chain links TRBV7-2 to TRBJ2-1; D is perhaps TRBD2 (7 bases). The source is a girl between 10 and 17 years old with multiple sclerosis. Here the CDR3 reads CASRKGGNTDNEQFF. As DNA, the CDR3 is TGTGCCAGCAGAAAGGGGGGGAACACAGACAATGAGCAGTTCTTC.